The source of this T cell receptor (beta chain) is a study of cytomegalovirus exposure and HLA in healthy donors. This clone was seen once. V lost 4 bases to trimming and J lost 0 bases, with 16 bases between them. Germline assignment: CDR1 SEHNR and CDR2 FQNEAQ (reference sequence). The CDR3 has 17 residues. PCR primers comprised 60 Vbeta and 13 Jbeta primers. Produced via immunoSEQ multiplex PCR; TCRdb's table is partial and in-frame only. The repertoire holds hundreds of thousands of clones, with 70% to 80% as singletons. V is TRBV7-9 and J is TRBJ2-1; the D gene is possibly TRBD2 (5 bases). The source is a man aged 35 to 55 in good health and CMV-seronegative. Input material: PBMCs. CDR3 loop: CASSSTTRASSYNEQFF. The CDR3 DNA sequence: TGTGCCAGCAGCTCAACAACGCGGGCTAGCTCCTACAATGAGCAGTTCTTC.